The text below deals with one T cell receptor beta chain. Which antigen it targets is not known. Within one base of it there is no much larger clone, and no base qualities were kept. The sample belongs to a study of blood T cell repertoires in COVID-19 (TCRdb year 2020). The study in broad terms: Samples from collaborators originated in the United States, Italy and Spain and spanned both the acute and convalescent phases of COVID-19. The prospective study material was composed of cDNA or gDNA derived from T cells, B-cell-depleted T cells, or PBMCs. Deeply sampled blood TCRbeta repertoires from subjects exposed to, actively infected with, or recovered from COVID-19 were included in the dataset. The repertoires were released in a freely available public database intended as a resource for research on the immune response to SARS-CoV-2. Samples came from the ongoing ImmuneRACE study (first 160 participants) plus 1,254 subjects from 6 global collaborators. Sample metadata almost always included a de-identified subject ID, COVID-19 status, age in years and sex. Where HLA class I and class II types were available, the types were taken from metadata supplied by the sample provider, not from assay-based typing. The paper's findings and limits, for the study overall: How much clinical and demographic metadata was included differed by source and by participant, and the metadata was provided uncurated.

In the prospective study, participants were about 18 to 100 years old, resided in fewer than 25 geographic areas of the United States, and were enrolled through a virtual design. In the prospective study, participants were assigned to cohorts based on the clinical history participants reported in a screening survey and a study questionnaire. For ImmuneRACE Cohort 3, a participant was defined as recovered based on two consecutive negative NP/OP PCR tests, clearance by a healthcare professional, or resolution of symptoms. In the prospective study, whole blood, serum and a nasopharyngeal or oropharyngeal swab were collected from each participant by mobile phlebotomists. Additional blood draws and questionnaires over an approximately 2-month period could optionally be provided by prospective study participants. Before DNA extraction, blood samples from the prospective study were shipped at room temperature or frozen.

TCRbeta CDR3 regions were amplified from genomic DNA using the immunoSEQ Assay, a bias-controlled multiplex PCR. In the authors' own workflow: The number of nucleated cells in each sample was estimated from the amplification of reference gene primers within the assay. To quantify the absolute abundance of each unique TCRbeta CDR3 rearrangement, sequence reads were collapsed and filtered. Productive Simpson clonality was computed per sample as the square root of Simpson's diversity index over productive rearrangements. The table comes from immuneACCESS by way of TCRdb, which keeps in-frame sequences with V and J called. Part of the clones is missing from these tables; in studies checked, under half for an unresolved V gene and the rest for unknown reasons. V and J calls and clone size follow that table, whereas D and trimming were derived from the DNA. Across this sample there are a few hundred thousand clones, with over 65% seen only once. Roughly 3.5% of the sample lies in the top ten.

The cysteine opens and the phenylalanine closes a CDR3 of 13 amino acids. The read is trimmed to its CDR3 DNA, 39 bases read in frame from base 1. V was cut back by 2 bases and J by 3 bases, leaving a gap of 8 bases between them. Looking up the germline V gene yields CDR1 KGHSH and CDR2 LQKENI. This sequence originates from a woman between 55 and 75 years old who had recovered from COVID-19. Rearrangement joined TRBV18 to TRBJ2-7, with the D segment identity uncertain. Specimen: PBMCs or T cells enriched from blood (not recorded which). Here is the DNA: TGTGCCAGCTCACCAAACGGGTACTACGAGCAGTACTTC. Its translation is CASSPNGYYEQYF.